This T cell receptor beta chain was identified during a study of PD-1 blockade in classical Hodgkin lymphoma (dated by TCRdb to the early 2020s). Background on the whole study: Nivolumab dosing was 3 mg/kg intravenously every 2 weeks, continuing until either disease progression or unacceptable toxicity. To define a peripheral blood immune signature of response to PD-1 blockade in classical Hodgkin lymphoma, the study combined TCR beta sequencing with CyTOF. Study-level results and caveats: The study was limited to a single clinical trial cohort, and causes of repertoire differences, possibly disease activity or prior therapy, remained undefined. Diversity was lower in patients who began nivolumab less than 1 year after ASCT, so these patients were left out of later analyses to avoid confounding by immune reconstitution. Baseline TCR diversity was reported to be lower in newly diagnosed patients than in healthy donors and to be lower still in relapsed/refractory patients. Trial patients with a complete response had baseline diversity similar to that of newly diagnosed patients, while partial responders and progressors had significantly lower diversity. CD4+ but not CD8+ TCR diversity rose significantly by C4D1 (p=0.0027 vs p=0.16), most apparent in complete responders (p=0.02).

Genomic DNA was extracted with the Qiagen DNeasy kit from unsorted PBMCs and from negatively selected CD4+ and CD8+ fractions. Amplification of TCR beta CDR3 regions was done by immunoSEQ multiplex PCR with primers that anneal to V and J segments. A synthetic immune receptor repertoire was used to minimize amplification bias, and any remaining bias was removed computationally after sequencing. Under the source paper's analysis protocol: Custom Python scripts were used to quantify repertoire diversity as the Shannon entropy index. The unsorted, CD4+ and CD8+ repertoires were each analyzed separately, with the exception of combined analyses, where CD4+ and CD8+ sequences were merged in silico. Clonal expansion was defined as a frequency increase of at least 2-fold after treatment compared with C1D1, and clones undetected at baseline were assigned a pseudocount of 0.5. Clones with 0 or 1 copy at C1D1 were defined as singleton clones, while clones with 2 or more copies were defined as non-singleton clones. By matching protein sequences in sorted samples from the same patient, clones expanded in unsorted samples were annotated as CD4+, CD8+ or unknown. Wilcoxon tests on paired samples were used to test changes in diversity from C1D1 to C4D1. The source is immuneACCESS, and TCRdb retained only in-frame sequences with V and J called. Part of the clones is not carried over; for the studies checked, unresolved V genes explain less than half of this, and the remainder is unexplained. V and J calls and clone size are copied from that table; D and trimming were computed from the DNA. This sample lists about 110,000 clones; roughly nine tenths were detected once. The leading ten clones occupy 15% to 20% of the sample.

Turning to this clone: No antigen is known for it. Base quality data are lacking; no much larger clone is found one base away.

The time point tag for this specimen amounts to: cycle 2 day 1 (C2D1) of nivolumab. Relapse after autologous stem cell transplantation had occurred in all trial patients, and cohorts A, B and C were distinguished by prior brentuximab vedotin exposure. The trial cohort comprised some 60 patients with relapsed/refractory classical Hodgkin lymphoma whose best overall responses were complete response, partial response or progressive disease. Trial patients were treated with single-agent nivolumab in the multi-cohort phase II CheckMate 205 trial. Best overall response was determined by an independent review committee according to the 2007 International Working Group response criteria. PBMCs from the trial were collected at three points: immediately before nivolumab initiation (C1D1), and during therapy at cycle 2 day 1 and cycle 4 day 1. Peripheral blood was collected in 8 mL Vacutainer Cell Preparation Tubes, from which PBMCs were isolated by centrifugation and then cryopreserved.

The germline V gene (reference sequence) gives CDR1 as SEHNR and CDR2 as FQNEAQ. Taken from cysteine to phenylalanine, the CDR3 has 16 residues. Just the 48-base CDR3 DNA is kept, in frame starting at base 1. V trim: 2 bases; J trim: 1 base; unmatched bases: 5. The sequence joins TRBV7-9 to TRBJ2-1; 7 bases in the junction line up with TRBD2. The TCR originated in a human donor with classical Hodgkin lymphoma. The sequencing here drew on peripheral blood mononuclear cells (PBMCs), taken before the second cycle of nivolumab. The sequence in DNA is TGTGCCAGCAGCTTATTGGGCGGGAGTTCCTACAATGAGCAGTTCTTC. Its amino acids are CASSLLGGSSYNEQFF.